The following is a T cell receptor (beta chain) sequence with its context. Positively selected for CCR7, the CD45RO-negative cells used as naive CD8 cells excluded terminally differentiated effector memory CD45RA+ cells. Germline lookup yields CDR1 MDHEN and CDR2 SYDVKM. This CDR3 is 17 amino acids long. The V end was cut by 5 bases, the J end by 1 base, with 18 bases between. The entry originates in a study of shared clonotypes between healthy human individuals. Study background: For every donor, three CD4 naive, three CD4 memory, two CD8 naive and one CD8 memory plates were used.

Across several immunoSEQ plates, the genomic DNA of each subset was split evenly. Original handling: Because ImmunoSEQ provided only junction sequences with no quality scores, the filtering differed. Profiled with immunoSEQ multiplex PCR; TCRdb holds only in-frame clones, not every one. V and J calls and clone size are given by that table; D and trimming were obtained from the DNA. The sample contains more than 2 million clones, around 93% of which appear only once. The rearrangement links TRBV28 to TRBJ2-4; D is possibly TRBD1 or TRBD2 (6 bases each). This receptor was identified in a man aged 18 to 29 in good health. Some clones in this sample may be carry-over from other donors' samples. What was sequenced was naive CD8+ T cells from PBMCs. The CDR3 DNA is TGTGCCAGCAGTGGTCCCAGGGGAGGTAGGGCCAAAAACATTCAGTACTTC. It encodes CASSGPRGGRAKNIQYF.